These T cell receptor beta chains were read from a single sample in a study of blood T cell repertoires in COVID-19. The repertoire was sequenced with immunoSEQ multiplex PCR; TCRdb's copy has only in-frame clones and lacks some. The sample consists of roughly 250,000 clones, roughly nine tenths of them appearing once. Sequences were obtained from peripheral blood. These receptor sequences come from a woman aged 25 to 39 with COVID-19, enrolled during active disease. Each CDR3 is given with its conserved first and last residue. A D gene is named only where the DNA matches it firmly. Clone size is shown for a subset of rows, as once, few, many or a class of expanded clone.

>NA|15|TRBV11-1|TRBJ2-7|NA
TGTGCCAGCAGCTTAGTTCGTGTGGGCACTGGCGAGCAGTACTTC
CASSLVRVGTGEQYF
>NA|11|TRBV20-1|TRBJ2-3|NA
TGCAGTGCTAGAGGGCCGAATACGCAGTATTTT
CSARGPNTQYF
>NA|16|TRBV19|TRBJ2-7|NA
TGTGCCAGTAGTATAGATCTGACAGTCCCCTCCTACGAGCAGTACTTC
CASSIDLTVPSYEQYF
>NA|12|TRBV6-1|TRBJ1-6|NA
TGTGCCAGCAGTGACGGGATTTCACCCCTCCACTTT
CASSDGISPLHF
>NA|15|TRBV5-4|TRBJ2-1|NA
TGTGCCAGCAGCTTGGCTCTAGCGAGGGAAAATGAGCAGTTCTTC
CASSLALARENEQFF
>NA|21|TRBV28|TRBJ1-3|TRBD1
TGTGCCAGCAGTACCATTCGACGGGGACAGACAATTGTGTCCTCTGGAAACACCATATATTTT
CASSTIRRGQTIVSSGNTIYF
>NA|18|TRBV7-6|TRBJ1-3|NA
TGTGCCAGCAGCTTATCCCCTCCGCAGGGACTTTCTGGAAACACCATATATTTT
CASSLSPPQGLSGNTIYF
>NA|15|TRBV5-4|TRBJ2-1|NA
TGTGCCAGCAGCCCCCCCGGGACACCGTACAATGAGCAGTTCTTC
CASSPPGTPYNEQFF
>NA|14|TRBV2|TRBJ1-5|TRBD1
TGTGCCAGCAGTAAAACAGGGGATGGACAGCCCCAGCATTTT
CASSKTGDGQPQHF
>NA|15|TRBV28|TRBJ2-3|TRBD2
TGTGCCAGCAGTTGGGTAGCGGGGGGCCCAGATACGCAGTATTTT
CASSWVAGGPDTQYF
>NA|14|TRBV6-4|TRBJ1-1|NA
TGTGCCAGCAGACCCATGACCGAGGAGACTGAAGCTTTCTTT
CASRPMTEETEAFF
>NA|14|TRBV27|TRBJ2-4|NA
TGTGCCAGCTGCGAAGGGAGGGAAGGGGGCATTCAGTACTTC
CASCEGREGGIQYF
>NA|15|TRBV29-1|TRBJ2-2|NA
TGCAGCGTCGAACAGGGAATAGTTGGCGGTGGGGAGCTGTTTTTT
CSVEQGIVGGGELFF
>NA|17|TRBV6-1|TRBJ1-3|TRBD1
TGTGCCAGCAGTGAAGGGGTGGACAGGGTGTCTGGAAACACCATATATTTT
CASSEGVDRVSGNTIYF
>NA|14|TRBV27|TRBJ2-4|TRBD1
TGTGCCAGCAGTATGACAGGGGCGGTAAACATTCAGTACTTC
CASSMTGAVNIQYF
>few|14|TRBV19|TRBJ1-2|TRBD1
TGTGCCAGTACCCGGACAGGGGATAGCTATGGCTACACCTTC
CASTRTGDSYGYTF
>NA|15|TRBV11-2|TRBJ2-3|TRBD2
TGTGCCAGCAGCTTAGGCGGGGGAGAAGGTAATACGCAGTATTTT
CASSLGGGEGNTQYF
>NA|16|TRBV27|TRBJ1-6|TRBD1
TGTGCCAGCAGTTTAGGACAGGTGGTCTATAATTCACCCCTCCACTTT
CASSLGQVVYNSPLHF
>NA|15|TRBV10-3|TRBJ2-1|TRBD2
TGTGCCATCAGTCTGCTGGGTAGCGGGGGCAATGAGCAGTTCTTC
CAISLLGSGGNEQFF
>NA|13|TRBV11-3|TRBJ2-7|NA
TGTGCCAGCAGCCGCACCCGGGTCGGCGAGCAGTACTTC
CASSRTRVGEQYF
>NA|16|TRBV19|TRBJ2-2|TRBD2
TGTGCCAGTAGTATCCCCCGGGGGGTAGGAACCGGGGAGCTGTTTTTT
CASSIPRGVGTGELFF
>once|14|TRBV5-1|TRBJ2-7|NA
TGCGCCAGCAGCCCTCGGCCAGGTCTCTACGAGCAGTACTTC
CASSPRPGLYEQYF
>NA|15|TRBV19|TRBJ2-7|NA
TGTGCCAGTAGTATCGCCGGGACAACGGCCTACGAGCAGTACTTC
CASSIAGTTAYEQYF
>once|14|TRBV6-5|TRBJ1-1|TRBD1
TGTGCCAGCAATAACAGGGGGCTGTACACTGAAGCTTTCTTT
CASNNRGLYTEAFF
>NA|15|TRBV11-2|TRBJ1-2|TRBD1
TGTGCCAGCAGCGCACGACAGGGGGGAAGCTATGGCTACACCTTC
CASSARQGGSYGYTF
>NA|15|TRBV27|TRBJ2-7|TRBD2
TGTGCCAGCAGTTTTTTCGGCGGGGGGGCCTACGAGCAGTACTTC
CASSFFGGGAYEQYF
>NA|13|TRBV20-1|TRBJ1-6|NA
TGCAGTGCTAGTTGGGCCGCCAATTCACCCCTCCACTTT
CSASWAANSPLHF
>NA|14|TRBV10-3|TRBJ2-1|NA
TGTGCCATCAGTGGCCTAGGTAGGGGCGATGAGCAGTTCTTC
CAISGLGRGDEQFF
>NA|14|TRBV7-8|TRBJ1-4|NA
TGTGCCAGCAGCTTAGCGGAGACTAATGAAAAACTGTTTTTT
CASSLAETNEKLFF
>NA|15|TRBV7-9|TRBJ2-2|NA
TGTGCCAGCAGCTTTACTAAAGGTCCCACCGGGGAGCTGTTTTTT
CASSFTKGPTGELFF
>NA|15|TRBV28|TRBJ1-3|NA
TGTGCCAGCAGGGCGACAGGTCACTCTGGAAACACCATATATTTT
CASRATGHSGNTIYF
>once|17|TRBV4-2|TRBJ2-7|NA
TGTGCCAGCAGCCAAGGTATTTCCGAGACACCCTGGGCCGAGCAGTACTTC
CASSQGISETPWAEQYF
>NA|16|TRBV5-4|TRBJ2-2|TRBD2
TGTGCCAGCAGCTTGCTTCGGGGGGGAGATACCGGGGAGCTGTTTTTT
CASSLLRGGDTGELFF
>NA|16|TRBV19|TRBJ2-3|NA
TGTGCCAGTAGTATAGGACTAGTAATTGGCACAGATACGCAGTATTTT
CASSIGLVIGTDTQYF
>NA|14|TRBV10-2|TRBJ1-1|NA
TGCGCCAGCAGTGAGCCCAGGATGAACACTGAAGCTTTCTTT
CASSEPRMNTEAFF
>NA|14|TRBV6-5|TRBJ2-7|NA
TGTGCCAGCACCCACGGTGCAGGGTTGAACGAGCAGTACTTC
CASTHGAGLNEQYF
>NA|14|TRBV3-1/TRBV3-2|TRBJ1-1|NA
TGTGCCAGCAGCCCCCTTGGCGGGGACACTGAAGCTTTCTTT
CASSPLGGDTEAFF
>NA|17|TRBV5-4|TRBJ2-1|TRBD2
TGTGCCAGCAGCTTGGGGGTTAGCGGGTTCTCCTACAATGAGCAGTTCTTC
CASSLGVSGFSYNEQFF
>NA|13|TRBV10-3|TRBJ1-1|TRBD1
TGTGCCATCAGCGTCGGGACAGGGGACGAGGCTTTCTTT
CAISVGTGDEAFF
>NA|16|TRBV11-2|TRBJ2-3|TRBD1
TGTGCCAGCAGCTTAGATCTCGGGACAGGGATAGATACGCAGTATTTT
CASSLDLGTGIDTQYF
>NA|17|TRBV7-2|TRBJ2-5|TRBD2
TGTGCCAGCAGCTTAGAAGTGGGTACTAGCGGGGGTTTGTCCCAGTACTTC
CASSLEVGTSGGLSQYF
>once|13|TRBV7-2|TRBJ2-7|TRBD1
TGTGCCAGCAGCCCCCGGGACAGATACGAGCAGTACTTC
CASSPRDRYEQYF